The present entry profiles one T cell receptor beta chain with its context. This clonotype has a count of ten or more. Its antigen is unknown. Per-nucleotide qualities are absent, and no much larger clonotype sits a single base away. The TCR beta CDR3 regions were amplified from RNA transcripts. For the first round of RT-PCR on the TCR CDR3, the HTBI primer set was used together with the Qiagen OneStep RT-PCR kit. The libraries were constructed in a second round of multiplex PCR and then size-selected and purified. Libraries were sequenced paired-end with 100 bp reads on an Illumina HiSeq2000. The study's processing was this. SOAPnuke was used to process the raw data, throwing out any read that contained adapters or uncalled bases, had a mean Phred below 15, or lacked an exact constant-primer or identifier match. COPE v1.2.5 was used to merge high-quality paired reads, and clonotypes were defined as unique nucleotide sequences. MiTCR v1.1 was used to align clonotypes to the IMGT TRBV, TRBD and TRBJ reference segments. The analysis included only V-J combinations with a frequency above 0.0001, which together covered 99% to 99.2% of the repertoires. The TCS score was defined as F50 (clonal expansion) divided by E x V (chaos), with BLOSUM62-based TCRdist calculated between CDR3 peptides within each V-J. Welch's t-statistics and random forest reduced roughly 540 V-J features to roughly 13, which were used in a naive Bayes classifier (R e1071). The public sequencing data were trimmed at Q25 with fastp and processed into clonotypes with MiXCR by TCRdb, which kept only in-frame beta chains. Every entry covers one CDR3 protein and lists the most common genes and DNA from its rows. The V and J calls and clone size are TCRdb's, not the authors'. The sample contains roughly 700,000 distinct CDR3 sequences, approximately 15% of them found a single time. Together, the top ten hold more than 8.5% of the sample.

This specimen comes from a study of T cells in Graves' hyperthyroidism and ophthalmopathy (dated by TCRdb to 2018 to 2020). About the study as a whole: Peripheral blood was collected at initial diagnosis, before any treatment. The 85 to 100 discovery patients were divided at random into training and test sets in a 7:3 ratio. The paper describes TCR Vbeta CDR3 sequencing of about 140 peripheral blood samples, made up of about 41 ophthalmopathy patients, 70 to 75 hyperthyroidism patients and approximately 17 progressor patients. In over five Graves' hyperthyroidism patients, the study also compared T-cell repertoires from thyroid tissue with T-cell repertoires from blood. TCR V-J signatures able to tell the groups apart were searched for in a discovery cohort of about a hundred patients, of whom 43 had Graves' ophthalmopathy and about 55 had stable Graves' hyperthyroidism. Prospective prediction of ophthalmopathy was tested in an independent validation cohort consisting of some 18 hyperthyroidism patients and about 17 patients who later progressed to ophthalmopathy. Following sampling, methimazole starting at 30 mg daily was given to hyperthyroidism patients, and high-dose intravenous methylprednisolone was given to ophthalmopathy patients.

General findings and caveats noted by the study authors: A model built on a 13 V-J signature distinguished ophthalmopathy from stable hyperthyroidism, reaching roughly 88% sensitivity and around 81% specificity in cross-validation and 80%/75% in testing. Most expanded thyroid clonotypes (frequency above 0.001) were also found in blood, which suggests that blood repertoires may mirror thyroid immune responses. Sample size was not statistically predetermined, and investigators were not blinded to group allocation. In validation, progression to ophthalmopathy was predicted by the model with more than 65% sensitivity and roughly 76% specificity, a median of roughly 6.4 months before onset.

Looking up the germline V gene yields CDR1 SGHAT and CDR2 FQNNGV. From cysteine to phenylalanine, the CDR3 is 15 amino acids long. The kept DNA is CDR3 alone, 45 bases in frame from the first base. V was cut back by 1 base and J by 5 bases, leaving a gap of 14 bases between them. Stable Graves' hyperthyroidism was defined as the absence of progression to ophthalmopathy over 18 months of follow-up. Hyperthyroidism patients were newly diagnosed, had a disease duration of under 2 months, and were aged 18 to 65 years. Patients with uncontrolled infections, other autoimmune diseases, pregnancy or lactation were excluded. Diagnoses relied on clinical symptoms, serum thyroxine and TRAb, thyroid ultrasound and orbital computed tomography. PBMCs were separated from approximately 10 ml of fresh peripheral blood using Ficoll-Paque density gradient centrifugation. Total RNA was extracted with Trizol reagent, and quality was checked on an Agilent 2100 Bioanalyzer.

The sequenced sample consisted of blood. This chain is built from TRBV11-2 and TRBJ1-1, with the D gene call left open. The receptor was isolated from a woman in her late teens or twenties with Graves' hyperthyroidism. The sequenced DNA is TGTGCCAGCAGCTTAGTCTTCGGTGGCGGGACTGAAGCTTTCTTT. It specifies CASSLVFGGGTEAFF.